This T cell receptor (beta chain) was retrieved from a study of T cell responses to AZD1222 COVID-19 vaccine. Some clones are missing from TCRdb's copy, which holds only in-frame ones; the method was immunoSEQ multiplex PCR. This table has around 50,000 clones, about 80% appearing once. The source of this sequence is an adult in good health. This specimen was peripheral blood, taken on day 0 of AZD1222 vaccination.

CDR3 residues: CASSQHNSRGQETQYF. In DNA form, the CDR3 reads TGTGCCAGCAGCCAACACAACTCTAGGGGCCAAGAGACCCAGTACTTC. The chain combines TRBV14 with TRBJ2-5; D possibly corresponds to TRBD1 (5 bases). Trimming removed 2 bases from V and 1 base from J, with 14 bases in between. Germline CDR1 SGHDN, CDR2 FVKESK. The CDR3 is 16 residues long. The full variable domain, in which reference TRBV14 and TRBJ2-5 provide the parts outside the CDR3, is EAGVTQFPSHSVIEKGQTVTLRCDPISGHDNLYWYRRVMGKEIKFLLHFVKESKQDESGMPNNRFLAERTGGTYSTLKVQPAELEDSGVYFCASSQHNSRGQETQYFGPGTRLLVL.